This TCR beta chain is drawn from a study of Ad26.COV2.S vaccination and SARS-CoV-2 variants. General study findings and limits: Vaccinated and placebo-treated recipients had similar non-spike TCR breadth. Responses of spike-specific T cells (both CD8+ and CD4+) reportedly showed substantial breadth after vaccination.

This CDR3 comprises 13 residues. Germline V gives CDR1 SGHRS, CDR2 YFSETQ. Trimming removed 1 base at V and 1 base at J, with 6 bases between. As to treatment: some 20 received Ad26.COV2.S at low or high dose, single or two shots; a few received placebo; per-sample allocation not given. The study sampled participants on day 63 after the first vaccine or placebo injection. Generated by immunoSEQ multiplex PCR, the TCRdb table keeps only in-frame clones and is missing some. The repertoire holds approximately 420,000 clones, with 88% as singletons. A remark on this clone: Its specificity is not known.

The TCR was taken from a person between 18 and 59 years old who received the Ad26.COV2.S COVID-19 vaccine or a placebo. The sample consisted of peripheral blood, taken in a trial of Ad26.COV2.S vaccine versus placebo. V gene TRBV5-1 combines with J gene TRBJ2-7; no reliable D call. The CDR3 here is CASSLKTSYEQYF. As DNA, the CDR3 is TGCGCCAGCAGCTTGAAGACATCCTACGAGCAGTACTTC.